What follows are 2 T cell receptor beta chains derived from one specimen sequenced in a study of T cell responses to AZD1222 COVID-19 vaccine. Clones were read by immunoSEQ multiplex PCR, and TCRdb kept only the in-frame ones, dropping some. The profile shows 150,000 or so clones, about nine tenths of them singletons. Sequencing was performed on peripheral blood, taken on day 0 of AZD1222 vaccination. These receptors all come from an adult in good health.

This chain uses TRBV7-9 with TRBJ2-7; D uncertain. Looked up from germline, CDR1 is SEHNR and CDR2 is FQNEAQ (reference sequence). There are 13 residues in the CDR3. The ends were cut back, 5 bases at V and 6 bases at J, with 14 bases in the middle. DNA of the CDR3: TGTGCCAGCAGCCCCTTGGACGTTTCCGAGCAGTACTTC. This gives the protein CASSPLDVSEQYF.

This clone occurred a few times. The rearrangement uses TRBV5-1 and TRBJ1-6; D remains unclear. Between the trimmed V and J ends, which lost 0 bases and 3 bases, there was a span of 7 bases. The length of the CDR3 is 15 residues. Germline loops: CDR1 SGHRS, CDR2 YFSETQ. This CDR3 reads CASSLAGFYNSPLHF. CDR3 DNA sequence: TGCGCCAGCAGCTTGGCCGGGTTCTATAATTCACCCCTCCACTTT.